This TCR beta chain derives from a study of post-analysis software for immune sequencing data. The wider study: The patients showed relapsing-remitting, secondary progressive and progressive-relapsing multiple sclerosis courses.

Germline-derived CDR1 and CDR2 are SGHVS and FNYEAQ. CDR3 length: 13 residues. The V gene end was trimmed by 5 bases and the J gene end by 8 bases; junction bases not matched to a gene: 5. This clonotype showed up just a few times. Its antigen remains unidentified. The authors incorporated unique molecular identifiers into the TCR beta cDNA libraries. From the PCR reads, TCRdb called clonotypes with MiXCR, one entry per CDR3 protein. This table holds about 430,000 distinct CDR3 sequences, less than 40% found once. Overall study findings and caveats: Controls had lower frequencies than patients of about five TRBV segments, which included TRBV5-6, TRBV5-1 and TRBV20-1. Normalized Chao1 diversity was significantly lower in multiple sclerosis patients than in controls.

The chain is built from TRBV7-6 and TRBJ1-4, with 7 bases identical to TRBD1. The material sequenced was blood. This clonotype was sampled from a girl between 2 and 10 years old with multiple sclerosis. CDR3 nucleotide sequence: TGTGCCAGCAGCCGACAGGGTGGCGAAAAACTGTTTTTT. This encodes CASSRQGGEKLFF.